This T cell receptor beta chain stems from a study of identical twins. Overall study findings and caveats: Cord blood beta clonotypes that were abundant carried fewer insertions, and memory repertoires showed no such trend.

TCRdb analysed the 5' RACE reads with MiXCR anew, one entry per CDR3 protein. The sample holds some 1,600,000 distinct CDR3 sequences, about 32% seen once. Only one count was recorded for this clonotype. Its target is unknown. The ends were cut back, 3 bases at V and 13 bases at J, with 22 bases in the middle. The germline CDR1 and CDR2 sequences are DFQATT and SNEGSKA (reference sequence). There are 14 residues in the CDR3. This receptor was taken from a newborn girl in good health. The sequenced sample was cord blood. V gene TRBV20-1 combines with J gene TRBJ2-4; D assignment may be TRBD1 or TRBD2 (5 bases each). CDR3 region: CSASPGPLINEQYF. The CDR3 DNA is TGCAGTGCTAGCCCGGGACCCTTAATAAATGAGCAGTACTTC.